Presented here are 26 T cell receptor beta chains from one specimen sequenced in a study of immune characterization of retroperitoneal liposarcoma. MiXCR, applied by TCRdb to the PCR reads, yields one record per CDR3 protein. Here the sample spans about 12,000 distinct CDR3 sequences, about 26% being singletons. Sequenced input: tumor tissue. The origin of the receptors is a female donor with retroperitoneal liposarcoma.

This clonotype was recorded a few times. The chain links TRBV27 to TRBJ2-5, with D possibly being TRBD1 (5 bases). Trimming shortened V by 6 bases and J by 11 bases, and 19 bases separated the two germline ends. CDR1 is MNHEY, CDR2 SMNVEV, per germline (reference sequence). The CDR3 length is 13 residues. This CDR3 reads CASRPDSYNEQYF. CDR3 nucleotides: TGTGCCAGCAGACCTGACAGTTACAATGAGCAGTACTTC.

This chain joins TRBV27 and TRBJ2-1, with 7 positions matching TRBD1. V lost 8 bases, J lost 4 bases, and 5 bases stayed unmatched. This CDR3 region has 13 residues. From germline, CDR1 is MNHEY and CDR2 SMNVEV (reference sequence). CDR3 nucleotide sequence: TGTGCCAGCCGGGACAGTCGTTACAATGAGCAGTTCTTC. This gives the protein CASRDSRYNEQFF.

V usage is TRBV6-4 and J usage is TRBJ1-6; TRBD1 is a possible D gene (5 bases). This CDR3 is built from 14 residues. Germline lookup yields CDR1 MRHNA and CDR2 SNTAGT. The ends were cut back, 6 bases at V and 6 bases at J, with 12 bases in the middle. CDR3 DNA sequence: TGTGCCAGCAGCCGGGACGGTCTTAATTCACCCCTCCACTTT. This translates into CASSRDGLNSPLHF.

The V call is TRBV6-6, the J call TRBJ2-1; 9 bases are shared with TRBD2. Germline V gene data show CDR1 as MNHNY and CDR2 as SVGAGI (reference sequence). The V segment lost 0 bases and the J segment 3 bases; nucleotides outside the gene matches: 6. The CDR3 spans 17 residues. The CDR3 is CASSYSTRGRGYNEQFF. CDR3 DNA: TGTGCCAGCAGTTACTCGACGCGCGGGAGGGGCTACAATGAGCAGTTCTTC.

This clonotype was found many times. The chain uses TRBV11-3 and TRBJ2-1; TRBD2 might be the D (6 bases). In germline, CDR1 is SGHNT, CDR2 YENEEA. V gave up 4 bases and J gave up 10 bases, with 14 bases separating them. This CDR3 is built from 13 residues. The CDR3 nucleotides are TGTGCCAGCAGCTCCGGGACTCCCTACGAGCAGTTCTTC. Translating gives CASSSGTPYEQFF.

This clonotype was recorded at least ten times. V gene TRBV12-3 or TRBV12-4 combines with J gene TRBJ2-7; TRBD1 might be the D (9 bases). Trimming removed 11 bases from V and 4 bases from J, with 21 bases in between. This CDR3 is built from 14 residues. The CDR3 loop is CAGHRGRGAYEQYF. The CDR3 nucleotides read TGTGCCGGACACAGGGGGCGGGGGGCGTACGAGCAGTACTTC.

The chain recombines TRBV19 with TRBJ2-7, with a possible D match to TRBD1 (5 bases). Near its end, the DNA agrees better with TRBJ2-1, so the J call may be wrong. The germline CDR1 and CDR2 sequences are LNHDA and SQIVND (reference sequence). The CDR3 is 17 residues long. The CDR3 DNA reads TGTGCCAGTAGTGCCGGGCTAGGGGTGAGCTCCTACAATGAGCAGTTCTTC. This sequence encodes CASSAGLGVSSYNEQFF.

The genes are TRBV6-1 and TRBJ2-1; 15 positions match TRBD2. Germline V gives CDR1 MNHNS, CDR2 SASEGT. The CDR3 has 18 amino acids. The junction had 10 bases not matched to a gene; V was cut back by 6 bases and J by 4 bases. CDR3 sequence (DNA): TGTGCCAGCAGAGGGAGAAGGACTAGCGGGAGGGTTTACAATGAGCAGTTCTTC. It yields the protein CASRGRRTSGRVYNEQFF.

The gene calls are TRBV6-5 and TRBJ2-5, with 11 bases aligning to TRBD2. The J call is doubtful: the DNA matches TRBJ2-7 better. The CDR3 is made up of 16 amino acids. The germline V gene has CDR1 MNHEY and CDR2 SVGAGI. CDR3: CASTLNPGLAVYEQYF. The CDR3 nucleotides are TGTGCCAGCACCCTGAATCCGGGACTAGCGGTTTACGAGCAGTACTTC.

The chain is built from TRBV6-1 and TRBJ1-1, with a possible D match to TRBD1 (5 bases). Germline V lookup: CDR1 MNHNS, CDR2 SASEGT. V was pared by 3 bases and J by 8 bases, with 13 bases between. CDR3 size: 13 residues. The DNA for the CDR3 is TGTGCCAGCAGTGAGACCAGGGTCTCAGAAGCTTTCTTT. This encodes CASSETRVSEAFF.

This clonotype was detected only a few times. This could be a read error, since a much larger clone is one nucleotide away. The chain has TRBV12-3 or TRBV12-4 and TRBJ2-5; a possible D gene is TRBD2 (5 bases). This CDR3 region has 13 residues. V dropped 7 bases and J dropped 1 base, with 10 bases sitting between them. As DNA, the CDR3 is TGTGCCAGCAAAGTGGGAGCCCAAGAGACCCAGTACTTC. Its protein product is CASKVGAQETQYF.

This clonotype occurred a few times. The chain couples TRBV27 to TRBJ2-1; D may be TRBD2 (5 bases). The DNA matches TRBJ2-7 better at its end, which makes the J call doubtful. This CDR3 spans 12 amino acids. Germline V gene sequence: CDR1 MNHEY, CDR2 SMNVEV (reference sequence). The CDR3 sequence: CATRASRYEQYF. As DNA, the CDR3 is TGTGCCACCCGGGCTAGCCGTTACGAGCAGTACTTC.

This clonotype occurred many times. The chain is built from TRBV7-8 and TRBJ2-3, with 14 bases identical to TRBD2. Germline loops: CDR1 SGHVS, CDR2 FQNEAQ. Trimming cost V 1 base and J 4 bases; bases outside gene matches: 1. This CDR3 region has 16 residues. The CDR3 sequence is CASSLVGLAGADTQYF. DNA for the CDR3: TGTGCCAGCAGCTTAGTGGGACTAGCGGGAGCAGATACGCAGTATTTT.

By sample fraction, this clonotype is medium-sized. The V gene is TRBV7-2, the J gene TRBJ2-5; 10 nucleotides agree with TRBD2. V lost 6 bases, J lost 5 bases, and 12 bases stayed unmatched. There are 16 residues in the CDR3. Germline values: CDR1 SGHTA, CDR2 FQGNSA. The CDR3 sequence is CASSFGLAAGGETQYF. The CDR3 DNA follows: TGTGCCAGCAGTTTCGGACTAGCGGCGGGCGGCGAGACCCAGTACTTC.

This clonotype is labeled as medium-sized. The chain carries TRBV7-9 and TRBJ2-1; 12 bases fit TRBD2. The CDR3 consists of 15 residues. Per the germline V gene, CDR1 is SEHNR and CDR2 is FQNEAQ (reference sequence). Trimming removed 4 bases from V and 13 bases from J; junction bases left unmatched: 11. The CDR3 DNA follows: TGTGCCAGCAGCTACGGACTAGCGGGGCAAGAGACCCAGTTCTTC. It encodes CASSYGLAGQETQFF.

The rearrangement uses TRBV6-1 and TRBJ2-3; the D is unclear. Trimming removed 3 bases from V and 0 bases from J, with 10 bases in between. The CDR3 spans 15 residues. The germline gives CDR1 MNHNS, CDR2 SASEGT. The CDR3 region has the DNA TGTGCCAGCAGTGACTCGGCGACTAGCACAGATACGCAGTATTTT. Translation gives CASSDSATSTDTQYF.

The chain combines TRBV4-1 with TRBJ1-1; tentatively, D is TRBD1 (6 bases). Trimming cost V 4 bases and J 1 base, with 13 bases left between them. CDR3 length: 15 amino acids. Germline CDR1 and CDR2: MGHRA and YSYEKL. DNA of the CDR3: TGCGCCAGCAGCCTCCACTTGGACAGGAACACTGAAGCTTTCTTT. This gives the protein CASSLHLDRNTEAFF.

The V call is TRBV12-3 or TRBV12-4, the J call TRBJ1-5; D unresolved. The V and J ends lost 2 bases and 4 bases respectively, with 6 bases between them. CDR3 size: 13 residues. CDR3 DNA sequence: TGTGCCAGCAGTTTACGGGAGAATCAGCCCCAGCATTTT. Translating it yields CASSLRENQPQHF.

The chain combines TRBV6-9 with TRBJ1-1, with 10 positions matching TRBD1. The J segment lost 5 bases and the V segment lost 0 bases, leaving 3 bases of the junction unmatched. Germline V gives CDR1 MNHGY, CDR2 SVAAGI. The CDR3 contains 15 residues. CDR3 sequence (DNA): TGTGCCAGCAGTTATTCCGACAGGGGGCTGACTGAAGCTTTCTTT. Translating it yields CASSYSDRGLTEAFF.

This clonotype was picked up many times. V and J are TRBV7-6 and TRBJ2-7; no definite D call. V was cut by 0 bases and J by 2 bases, with 14 bases left in between. CDR1 SGHVS and CDR2 FNYEAQ come from the germline V gene. The CDR3 runs 16 residues. The CDR3 nucleotides are TGTGCCAGCAGCTTAGCGTTAGGCGGCCGTCCCTACGAGCAGTACTTC. It specifies CASSLALGGRPYEQYF.

CDR3 coding DNA: TGTGCCAGCAGTAGCATTGCGGGAAATCAGCCCCAGCATTTT. Its translation: CASSSIAGNQPQHF. The gene calls are TRBV6-4 and TRBJ1-5; D not certain. Germline V gives CDR1 MRHNA, CDR2 SNTAGT. The length of the CDR3 is 14 residues. V dropped 5 bases and J dropped 4 bases, with 12 bases sitting between them.

This clonotype is classed as medium-sized. The chain combines TRBV7-2 with TRBJ2-1; D uncertain. The end of the DNA fits TRBJ2-7 better, so the J call may be wrong. CDR1 SGHTA and CDR2 FQGNSA come from the germline V gene. This CDR3 comprises 15 residues. The CDR3 DNA follows: TGTGCCAGCAATTCCCGGTGGGTTTCCTACAATGAGCAGTACTTC. This gives the protein CASNSRWVSYNEQYF.

This clonotype occurred a few times. The V gene is TRBV11-3, the J gene TRBJ2-6; TRBD1 agrees at 7 bases. CDR3 length equals 15 residues. J was trimmed by 4 bases and V by 5 bases; bases with no gene match: 5. Germline CDR1 is SGHNT and CDR2 is YENEEA. The CDR3 here is CASSTTGAGANVLTF. The CDR3, as DNA: TGTGCCAGCAGCACCACAGGGGCCGGGGCCAACGTCCTGACTTTC.

This clonotype is medium-sized. The chain has TRBV6-1 and TRBJ2-7; perhaps D is TRBD1 or TRBD2 (5 bases each). V shed 1 base and J shed 0 bases, with 13 bases lying between them. The CDR3 contains 16 residues. Germline CDR1 and CDR2: MNHNS and SASEGT. The CDR3: CASSEEGPGSSYEQYF. The DNA for the CDR3 is TGTGCCAGCAGTGAAGAGGGGCCAGGGAGCTCCTACGAGCAGTACTTC.

This clonotype has a count of ten or more. V and J are TRBV7-2 and TRBJ1-2; D unresolved. Deletions cut 3 bases from V and 5 bases from J, with 7 bases between. CDR3 length: 12 amino acids. Germline CDR1 and CDR2: SGHTA and FQGNSA. CDR3 sequence reads: CASSFIGYGYTF. CDR3 sequence (DNA): TGTGCCAGCAGCTTCATCGGGTATGGCTACACCTTC.

In this sample, this clonotype is medium-sized (0.01 to 0.1%). V is TRBV6-1 and J is TRBJ2-5; 11 nucleotides align to TRBD1. This CDR3 contains 14 residues. Germline values: CDR1 MNHNS, CDR2 SASEGT. Germline trimming cut 6 bases from V and 5 bases from J; bases unmatched to any gene: 5. This CDR3 is CASSRTGGQETQYF. In DNA, the CDR3 is TGTGCCAGCAGCCGGACAGGGGGCCAGGAGACCCAGTACTTC.